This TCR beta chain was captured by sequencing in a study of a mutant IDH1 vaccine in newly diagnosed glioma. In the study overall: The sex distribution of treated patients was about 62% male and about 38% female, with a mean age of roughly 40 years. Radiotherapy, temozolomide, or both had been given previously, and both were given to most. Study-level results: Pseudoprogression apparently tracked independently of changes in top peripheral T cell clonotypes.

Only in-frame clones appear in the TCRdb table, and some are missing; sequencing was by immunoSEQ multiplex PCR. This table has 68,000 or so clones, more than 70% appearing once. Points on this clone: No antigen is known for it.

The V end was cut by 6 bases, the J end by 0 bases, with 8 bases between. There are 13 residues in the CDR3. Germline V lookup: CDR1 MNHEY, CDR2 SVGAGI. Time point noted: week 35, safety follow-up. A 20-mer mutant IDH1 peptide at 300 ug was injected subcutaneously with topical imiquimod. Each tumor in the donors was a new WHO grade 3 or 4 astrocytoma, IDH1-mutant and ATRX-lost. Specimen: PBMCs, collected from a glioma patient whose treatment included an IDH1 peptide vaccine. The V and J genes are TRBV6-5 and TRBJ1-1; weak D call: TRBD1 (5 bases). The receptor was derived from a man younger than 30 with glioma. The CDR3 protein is CASSPTVNTEAFF. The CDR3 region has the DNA TGTGCCAGCAGCCCGACAGTGAACACTGAAGCTTTCTTT.